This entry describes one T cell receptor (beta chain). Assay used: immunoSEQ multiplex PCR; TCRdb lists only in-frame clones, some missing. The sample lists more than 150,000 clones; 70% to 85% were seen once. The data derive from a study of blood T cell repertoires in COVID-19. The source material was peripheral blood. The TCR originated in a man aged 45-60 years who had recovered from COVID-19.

The CDR3 loop reads CASSPGGGYGYTF. DNA of the CDR3: TGTGCCAGCAGCCCGGGCGGGGGCTATGGCTACACCTTC. The V call is TRBV7-3, the J call TRBJ1-2; D perhaps matches TRBD1 (5 bases). The CDR3 is made up of 13 amino acids. Trimming removed 5 bases at V and 4 bases at J, with 11 bases between. Germline loops: CDR1 SGHTA, CDR2 FQGTGA.